This TCR beta chain was retrieved from a study of control samples from healthy donors and cancer patients (dated by TCRdb to 2019 to 2021). From the cysteine through the phenylalanine, the CDR3 covers 16 amino acids. Of the read, only the CDR3 DNA is kept; its 48 bases are in frame from base 1. The germline ends are 16 bases apart after V is trimmed by 3 bases and J by 2 bases. As encoded in the germline V gene, CDR1 is KGHSH while CDR2 is LQKENI. On this clone itself: Its antigen specificity is not known. No base-level quality is on record; no much larger clone is a single base apart.

The library came from the immunoSEQ multiplex PCR assay. Held by TCRdb, this immuneACCESS table contains in-frame sequences only and omits some clones. Under half of the omission traces to an unresolved V gene where checked; the cause of the rest is unknown. The sample table holds around 97,000 clones, of which roughly 90% were seen once. 19% of the sample is in the top ten clones. Recombination joined TRBV18 with TRBJ1-2, with TRBD1 perhaps the D gene, on 5 matching bases. Sequenced: PBMCs. This sequence originates from a man aged 60-69 years with lung cancer. In nucleotide form, the sequence is TGTGCCAGCTCACCCCTAGGAGGAACAGGAAACTATGGCTACACCTTC. Translated, it reads CASSPLGGTGNYGYTF.